This TCR beta chain appears in the sequencing data of a study of CD8+ T cells in alopecia areata. Study-level background: For treated patients, severity scores reflected the percentage of scalp area affected. Study-wide findings and caveats: A great number of expanded lesional clones endured in scalp and blood during tofacitinib.

Looked up from germline, CDR1 is SGHTA and CDR2 is FQGNSA. The CDR3 consists of 16 residues. V was trimmed by 1 base and J by 0 bases, leaving 13 bases between them. Sequencing used cDNA as its template, made by extracting RNA and reverse transcribing it. The data were produced by immunoSEQ multiplex PCR, yet TCRdb's version contains in-frame clones alone and is incomplete. The sample holds 140,000 to 150,000 clones, 45% to 65% seen once. A word on this clone: Its antigen remains unknown.

Specified treatment: oral pan-JAK inhibitor, 5-10 mg twice daily. Researchers gathered lesional scalp punch biopsies and peripheral blood from patients with alopecia areata. T lymphocytes (CD4+ and CD8+) were sorted from PBMCs. The sample in question was CD8+ T cells sorted from blood, obtained at week 4, from a patient treated with tofacitinib. The clonotype comes from a human donor with alopecia areata. The chain links TRBV7-2 to TRBJ2-7; D not resolved. In DNA form, the CDR3 reads TGTGCCAGCAGCTTAGTGGGGTACCCGAACTCCTACGAGCAGTACTTC. It codes for CASSLVGYPNSYEQYF.